The 25 T cell receptor beta chains given below trace back to one sample, sequenced in a study of neurological immune-mediated disorders. TCRdb reprocessed the 5' RACE reads with MiXCR, giving one entry per CDR3 protein. The table lists 95,000 to 150,000 distinct CDR3 sequences, about 3.4% of them singletons. The material sequenced was PBMCs. The source is a woman aged 25-40 years with multiple sclerosis.

This clonotype has at least ten counts. The chain combines TRBV2 with TRBJ2-3, with TRBD2 identical over 8 bases. The CDR3 is made up of 15 amino acids. Unmatched junction bases numbered 4, after V lost 4 bases and J lost 1 base. The germline V gene encodes CDR1 SNHLY and CDR2 FYNNEI. This chain's CDR3 is CASSGDGGGTDTQYF. CDR3 nucleotides: TGTGCCAGCAGTGGAGACGGGGGGGGCACAGATACGCAGTATTTT.

This clonotype was counted many times. The chain links TRBV29-1 to TRBJ2-3, with D unresolved. The CDR3 totals 11 residues. Per the germline V gene, CDR1 is SQVTM and CDR2 is ANQGSEA. V shed 4 bases and J shed 9 bases, with 11 bases lying between them. The CDR3 here is CSVGPAETQYF. The DNA for the CDR3 is TGCAGCGTTGGTCCCGCCGAGACGCAGTATTTT.

As for this clonotype: A much more abundant neighbour one base away suggests this may be a read error. The rearrangement uses TRBV12-3 or TRBV12-4 and TRBJ1-5; 10 bases agree with TRBD1. The CDR3 runs 14 residues. This CDR3 reads CASSPGTGVQPQNF. CDR3 coding DNA: TGTGCCAGCAGTCCAGGGACAGGGGTCCAGCCCCAGAATTTT.

This clonotype was counted at least ten times. This chain links TRBV6-5 with TRBJ2-7, with TRBD2 matching over 9 bases. This CDR3 has 15 residues. Unmatched junction bases numbered 9, after V lost 3 bases and J lost 6 bases. Germline loops: CDR1 MNHEY, CDR2 SVGAGI. DNA of the CDR3: TGTGCCAGCAGTTATACGGCTAGCGGGAACTTCGAGCAGTACTTC. It is translated as CASSYTASGNFEQYF.

This clonotype was seen many times. This chain joins TRBV2 and TRBJ2-1; 10 positions match TRBD2. Germline-derived CDR1 and CDR2 are SNHLY and FYNNEI. The CDR3 contains 18 residues. V trimming: 1 base; J trimming: 0 bases; junction bases outside the gene matches: 6. In DNA, the CDR3 is TGTGCCAGCAGTGAAGTTTGGTCTAGCGGGGGCTCCTACAATGAGCAGTTCTTC. It translates to CASSEVWSSGGSYNEQFF.

In DNA, the CDR3 is TGTGCCAGCTCACCACTAAGCCTCGGCTACAATGAGCAGTTCTTC. Translation gives CASSPLSLGYNEQFF. The rearrangement links TRBV18 to TRBJ2-1, with D hard to call. The ends were cut back, 1 base at V and 3 bases at J, with 10 bases in the middle. Germline CDR1 reads KGHSH; CDR2 reads LQKENI. The CDR3 runs to 15 residues.

This clonotype was counted many times. The gene calls are TRBV20-1 and TRBJ2-2; D ambiguous. The germline V gene encodes CDR1 DFQATT and CDR2 SNEGSKA (reference sequence). Deletions cut 0 bases from V and 6 bases from J, with 5 bases between. This CDR3 spans 12 amino acids. Written as DNA, the CDR3 is TGCAGTGCTAGAGATCCCCCCGGGGAGCTGTTTTTT. It translates to CSARDPPGELFF.

Of note for this clonotype: The conserved closing phenylalanine or tryptophan is absent in this CDR3, likely reflecting a read error. The J gene is TRBJ2-7, the V gene TRBV20-1; TRBD2 matches at 7 bases. This CDR3 region has 14 residues. Germline-derived CDR1 and CDR2 are DFQATT and SNEGSKA (reference sequence). Trimming removed 3 bases from V and 1 base from J; junction bases left unmatched: 6. The CDR3, as DNA: TGCAGTGCTAGCAAGACCGGGAGGTCCTACGAGCAGTACAAC. It translates to CSASKTGRSYEQYN.

The table lists this clonotype with many counts. The rearrangement joins TRBV3-1 to TRBJ2-1; D is perhaps TRBD2 (5 bases). V lost 5 bases, J lost 0 bases, and 11 bases lay in between. Germline V gene sequence: CDR1 LGHDT, CDR2 YNNKEL (reference sequence). The CDR3 has 15 residues. In nucleotides, the CDR3 is TGTGCCAGCAGCTTGACCCTAGCCTCCTACAATGAGCAGTTCTTC. Its translation: CASSLTLASYNEQFF.

This clonotype was detected many times. The chain has TRBV20-1 and TRBJ1-6, with a weak D call TRBD1 (5 bases). Germline CDR1 is DFQATT and CDR2 is SNEGSKA (reference sequence). The CDR3 loop spans 16 amino acids. Between the trimmed V and J ends, which lost 0 bases and 5 bases, there was a span of 14 bases. The CDR3 loop is CSARDRDKGNNSPLHF. The CDR3, as DNA: TGCAGTGCTAGAGATAGGGATAAGGGGAATAATTCACCCCTCCACTTT.

This clonotype occurred many times. This rearrangement joins TRBV6-5 to TRBJ2-3; D is unresolved. The CDR3 contains 15 residues. CDR1 is MNHEY and CDR2 is SVGAGI in the germline V gene. V gave up 5 bases and J gave up 1 base, with 13 bases separating them. The CDR3, as DNA: TGTGCCAGCAGTGACGGTCGCTGGGGCACAGATACGCAGTATTTT. Residues: CASSDGRWGTDTQYF.

Ten or more counts support this clonotype. The V gene is TRBV6-5, the J gene TRBJ2-3; D unresolved. This CDR3 has 14 amino acids. The V gene's germline CDR1 is MNHEY and CDR2 SVGAGI. The ends were cut back, 2 bases at V and 5 bases at J, with 11 bases in the middle. As DNA, the CDR3 is TGTGCCAGCAGTTACGGCTGGGGTAAAGATACGCAGTATTTT. Its translation: CASSYGWGKDTQYF.

The table lists this clonotype with many counts. The genes are TRBV5-6 and TRBJ2-5; D gene unclear. The V and J ends lost 0 bases and 2 bases respectively, with 5 bases between them. The germline CDR1 and CDR2 sequences are SGHDT and YYEEEE. The CDR3 is 13 amino acids. CDR3 protein: CASSLGVQETQYF. The CDR3 coding sequence is TGTGCCAGCAGCTTGGGGGTGCAAGAGACCCAGTACTTC.

This clonotype was seen repeatedly, ten times or more. The V and J genes are TRBV9 and TRBJ1-5; the D is unclear. Germline V gene lookup returns CDR1 SGDLS and CDR2 YYNGEE. V was clipped by 0 bases and J by 4 bases, with 5 bases between them. The CDR3 covers 13 residues. The DNA of the CDR3 is TGTGCCAGCAGCGTAGCCCATAATCAGCCCCAGCATTTT. Protein product: CASSVAHNQPQHF. The entire variable domain, with the rest obtained from reference TRBV9 and TRBJ1-5, is as follows: DSGVTQTPKHLITATGQRVTLRCSPRSGDLSVYWYQQSLDQGLQFLIQYYNGEERAKGNILERFSAQQFPDLHSELNLSSLELGDSALYFCASSVAHNQPQHFGDGTRLSIL.

Many counts were recorded for this clonotype. The chain couples TRBV7-6 to TRBJ2-1; a possible D gene is TRBD1 (6 bases). With 0 bases removed from V and 0 bases from J, the gap between germline ends came to 12 bases. Germline V gene lookup returns CDR1 SGHVS and CDR2 FNYEAQ. CDR3 length equals 17 residues. The CDR3 DNA follows: TGTGCCAGCAGCTTAGCGCCTGGGGGCAACTCCTACAATGAGCAGTTCTTC. Translating it yields CASSLAPGGNSYNEQFF.

This clonotype has at least ten counts. This chain links TRBV5-5 with TRBJ1-1; TRBD1 matches at 7 bases. CDR3 length: 14 amino acids. Looked up from germline, CDR1 is SGHKS and CDR2 is YYEKEE (reference sequence). The V gene end was trimmed by 4 bases and the J gene end by 4 bases; junction bases not matched to a gene: 7. The CDR3 region is CASSPGGVGTEAFF. The DNA for the CDR3 is TGTGCCAGCAGCCCAGGGGGGGTTGGCACTGAAGCTTTCTTT.

The rearrangement joins TRBV29-1 to TRBJ1-2, with a tentative D call TRBD1 (6 bases). The germline CDR1 and CDR2 sequences are SQVTM and ANQGSEA. Deletions cut 4 bases from V and 2 bases from J, with 14 bases between. This CDR3 has 14 amino acids. The CDR3 is CSVGTGRLNYGYTF. The CDR3 DNA is TGCAGCGTTGGCACAGGGAGGCTAAACTATGGCTACACCTTC.

This clonotype was detected ten times or more. This sequence joins TRBV7-6 and TRBJ2-1, with 13 bases lining up with TRBD2. V shed 5 bases and J 4 bases; nucleotides not matched to a gene: 5. The CDR3 extends over 16 amino acids. Germline V gives CDR1 SGHVS, CDR2 FNYEAQ. The chain's CDR3 is CASSERTSGGYNEQFF. The CDR3 bases are TGTGCCAGCAGCGAGAGGACTAGCGGGGGATACAATGAGCAGTTCTTC.

This clonotype has ten or more counts. The genes are TRBV7-2 and TRBJ2-1, with 9 bases matching TRBD1. CDR1 and CDR2 from the germline V gene are SGHTA and FQGNSA. The trim removed 3 bases at V and 3 bases at J, leaving 9 bases unmatched. The CDR3 spans 17 residues. The CDR3 DNA is TGTGCCAGCAGCTTCCGGGCGGGACAGGGCCTCTACAATGAGCAGTTCTTC. It codes for CASSFRAGQGLYNEQFF.

At least ten counts were recorded for this clonotype. The chain links TRBV29-1 to TRBJ2-7; unclear D gene. Trimming stripped 6 bases from V and 1 base from J, with 10 bases between. Per the germline V gene, CDR1 is SQVTM and CDR2 is ANQGSEA. CDR3 size: 12 residues. CDR3 loop: CSVADGSYEQYF. The CDR3 DNA reads TGCAGCGTCGCGGACGGATCCTACGAGCAGTACTTC.

A few counts support this clonotype. J is TRBJ2-2 and V is TRBV20-1; 8 bases match TRBD2. Germline V gives CDR1 DFQATT, CDR2 SNEGSKA (reference sequence). The CDR3 contains 14 residues. J was trimmed by 2 bases and V by 5 bases; bases with no gene match: 4. The CDR3 sequence: CSAVTSGNTGELFF. The CDR3, as DNA: TGCAGTGCTGTAACTAGCGGTAACACCGGGGAGCTGTTTTTT.

This clonotype came up many times. The CDR3, as DNA: TGTGCCATCAGCCCAGGCGCGAACACCGGGGAGCTGTTTTTT. This gives the protein CAISPGANTGELFF. The chain links TRBV10-3 to TRBJ2-2; D not resolved. The length of the CDR3 is 14 residues. Germline V CDR1 and CDR2: ENHRY, SYGVKD. With 6 bases removed from V and 0 bases from J, the gap between germline ends came to 8 bases.

This clonotype occurred many times. This chain joins TRBV5-1 and TRBJ1-1; TRBD1 is a possible D gene (5 bases). Trimming took off 7 bases at V and 4 bases at J, with 17 bases between the two ends. This CDR3 region has 14 residues. In germline, CDR1 is SGHRS, CDR2 YFSETQ. As DNA, the CDR3 is TGCGCCAGCGGGCCCGGGGGAAGTGTCACTGAAGCTTTCTTT. Translating it yields CASGPGGSVTEAFF.

This clonotype was found many times. V and J are TRBV12-3 or TRBV12-4 and TRBJ1-4; no definite D call. The CDR3 totals 11 residues. V shed 3 bases and J shed 8 bases, with 4 bases lying between them. In DNA form, the CDR3 reads TGTGCCAGCAGTTTCAAAGAAAAACTGTTTTTT. This codes for CASSFKEKLFF.

This clonotype was seen a few times. Just one base apart from a much larger clone, this may be a read error. This chain joins TRBV5-1 and TRBJ1-6; D might be TRBD1 (5 bases). The germline V gene encodes CDR1 SGHRS and CDR2 YFSETQ. The CDR3 is 15 amino acids. In DNA form, the CDR3 reads TGCGCCAGCAGCTTGGAAAGGGGACGGAGTATACCCCTCAACTTT. Amino acids: CASSLERGRSIPLNF.